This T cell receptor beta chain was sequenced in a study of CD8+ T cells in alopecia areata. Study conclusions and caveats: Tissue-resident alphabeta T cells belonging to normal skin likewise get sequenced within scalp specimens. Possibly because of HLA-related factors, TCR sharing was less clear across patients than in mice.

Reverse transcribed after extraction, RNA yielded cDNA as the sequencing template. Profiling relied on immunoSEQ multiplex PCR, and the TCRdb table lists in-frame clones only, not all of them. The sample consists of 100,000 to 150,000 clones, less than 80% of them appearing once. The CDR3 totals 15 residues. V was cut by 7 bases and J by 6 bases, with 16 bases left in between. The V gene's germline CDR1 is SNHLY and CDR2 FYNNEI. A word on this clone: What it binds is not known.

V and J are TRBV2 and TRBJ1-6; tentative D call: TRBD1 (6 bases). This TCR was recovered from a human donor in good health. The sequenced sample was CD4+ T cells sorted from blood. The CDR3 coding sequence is TGTGCCAGCACTATCGGACAGCTGCTTAATTCACCCCTCCACTTT. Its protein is CASTIGQLLNSPLHF. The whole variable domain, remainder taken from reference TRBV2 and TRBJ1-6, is EPEVTQTPSHQVTQMGQEVILRCVPISNHLYFYWYRQILGQKVEFLVSFYNNEISEKSEIFDDQFSVERPDGSNFTLKIRSTKLEDSAMYFCASTIGQLLNSPLHFGNGTRLTVT.